This T cell receptor (beta chain) was recovered during a study of blood T cell repertoires in COVID-19. Assay used: immunoSEQ multiplex PCR; TCRdb lists only in-frame clones, some missing. The profile shows some 290,000 clones, nearly 90% of them singletons. The CDR3 is 16 residues long. V dropped 4 bases and J dropped 2 bases, with 16 bases sitting between them. Germline CDR1 SGHTA, CDR2 FQGNSA. This receptor was obtained from a woman in her thirties who had recovered from COVID-19. Input material: PBMCs or T cells enriched from blood (not recorded which). The V call is TRBV7-2, the J call TRBJ2-3, with D possibly TRBD2 on 6 matching bases. This CDR3 reads CASSSVSGFFTDTQYF. The CDR3 DNA reads TGTGCCAGCAGCTCGGTCAGCGGGTTTTTCACAGATACGCAGTATTTT.